Sequencing of this T cell receptor beta chain was carried out in a study of T cells after yellow fever vaccination. Study-wide background: SMART-Seq v4 Ultra Low Input handled preparation of low-cell-number fractions. General study points: Most primary-vaccination clones reappeared after the booster (approximately 95% CD4, 85% to 90% CD8). Abundant clonotypes from the bulk population could get into FACS-sorted repertoires as contaminants.

The table lists this clonotype with many counts. The antigen remains undetermined. V shed 0 bases and J shed 6 bases, with 2 bases lying between them. Germline assignment: CDR1 SGDLS and CDR2 YYNGEE. This CDR3 contains 11 residues. Generation of TCR cDNA used 5'RACE template switching (which added a universal primer site and UMIs). One entry per CDR3 protein results from TCRdb running MiXCR on the 5' RACE reads. This sample yields some 73,000 distinct CDR3 sequences, of which roughly 7.7% are seen a single time; 41% belongs to the top ten. The receptor's source is a man younger than 40 who received the YFV17D yellow fever vaccine. V usage is TRBV9 and J usage is TRBJ2-3; unclear D gene. This specimen was CD8+ T cells sorted from PBMCs, taken on the day of the yellow fever booster vaccination. CDR3 nucleotide sequence: TGTGCCAGCAGCGTAGGGGATACGCAGTATTTT. Its protein product is CASSVGDTQYF.